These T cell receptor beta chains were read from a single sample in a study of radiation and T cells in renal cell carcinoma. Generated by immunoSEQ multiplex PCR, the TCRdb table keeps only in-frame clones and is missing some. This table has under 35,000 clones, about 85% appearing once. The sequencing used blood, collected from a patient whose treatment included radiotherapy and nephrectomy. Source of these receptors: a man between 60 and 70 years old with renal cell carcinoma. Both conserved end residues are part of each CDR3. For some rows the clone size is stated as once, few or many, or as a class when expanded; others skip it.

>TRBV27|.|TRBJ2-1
CASSSGPSGSLGNEQFF
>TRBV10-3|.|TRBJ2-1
CAISESASGNNEQFF
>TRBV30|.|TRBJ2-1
CAWESALSYNEQFF
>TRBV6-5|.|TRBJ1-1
CASSYTPGADTEAFF
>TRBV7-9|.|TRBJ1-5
CASSSATGSNQPQHF
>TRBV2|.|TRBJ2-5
CASRGEETQYF
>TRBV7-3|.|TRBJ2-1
CASSLLAGPYNEQFF
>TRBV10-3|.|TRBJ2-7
CAIRPGTSASYEQYF
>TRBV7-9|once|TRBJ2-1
CASSLGRGAGEQFF
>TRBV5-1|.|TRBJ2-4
CASSAGGLLAKNIQYF
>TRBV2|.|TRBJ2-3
CASFGLSSTDTQYF
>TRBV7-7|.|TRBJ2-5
CASSLAPLRTETQYF
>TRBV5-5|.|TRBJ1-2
CASSLDRQGGYGYTF
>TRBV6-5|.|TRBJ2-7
CASSPRGQYEQYF
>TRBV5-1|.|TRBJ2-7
CASSPIAGAYEQYF
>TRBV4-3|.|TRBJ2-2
CASSQAFGELFF
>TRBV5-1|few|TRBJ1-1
CASSLEGSRTEAFF
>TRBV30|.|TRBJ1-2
CAWSVRAGGYTF
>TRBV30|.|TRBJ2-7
CAWSVLTQGGWQYF
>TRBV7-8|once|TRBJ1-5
CASSIGGGNQPQHF
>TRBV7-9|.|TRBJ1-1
CASSPAEILVNTEAFF
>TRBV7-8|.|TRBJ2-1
CASSLERVSYNEQFF
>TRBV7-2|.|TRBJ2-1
CASSLATSEYNEQFF
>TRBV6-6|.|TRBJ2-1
CASSYTGGYNEQFF
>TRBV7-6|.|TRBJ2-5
CASSLAASWETQYF
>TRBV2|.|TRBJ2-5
CASKTDKQETQYF
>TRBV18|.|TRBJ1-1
CASSGTENTEAFF
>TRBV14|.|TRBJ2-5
CASSQYLAVETQYF
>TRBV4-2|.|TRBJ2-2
CASSQDKNTGELFF
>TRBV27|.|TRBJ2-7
CASSPGAGVLEQYF
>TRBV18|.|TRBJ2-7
CASSRQGSQYEQYF
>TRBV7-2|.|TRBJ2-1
CASSRYSGRSGNEQFF
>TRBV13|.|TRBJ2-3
CASSQRFAGLSTDTQYF
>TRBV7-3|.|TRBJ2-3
CASSQDMLPDTQYF